This record concerns one T cell receptor beta chain sequence. The antigen remains unidentified. The sample belongs to a study of T cell repertoires in cytomegalovirus infection. Study-wide background: It was the public TCR beta signatures that indicated both CMV infection and matching HLA type. Study-level findings and limits: Cumulative frequency (of public TCR beta family members) identified carriers of CMV plus the relevant HLA. Dominant in the ex vivo response were TCR beta clonotypes restricted by HLA-C and specific for CMV.

Germline V gene sequence: CDR1 LNHDA, CDR2 SQIVND (reference sequence). The J segment lost 13 bases and the V segment lost 3 bases, leaving 8 bases of the junction unmatched. The CDR3 extends over 14 amino acids. A single record per CDR3 protein comes from TCRdb applying MiXCR to the reads. Altogether a few hundred thousand distinct CDR3 sequences are present, less than 30% being singletons, with the ten largest covering approximately 13%. This sequence was found in a human donor in good health (CMV status not recorded). Some clones in this sample may be carry-over from other donors' samples. This chain connects TRBV19 to TRBJ2-1; 11 bases map to TRBD2. The source material was PBMCs. The CDR3 DNA is TGTGCCAGTAGTATTGGACTAGCGGGTAATCGTCAGTTCTTC. This translates into CASSIGLAGNRQFF.